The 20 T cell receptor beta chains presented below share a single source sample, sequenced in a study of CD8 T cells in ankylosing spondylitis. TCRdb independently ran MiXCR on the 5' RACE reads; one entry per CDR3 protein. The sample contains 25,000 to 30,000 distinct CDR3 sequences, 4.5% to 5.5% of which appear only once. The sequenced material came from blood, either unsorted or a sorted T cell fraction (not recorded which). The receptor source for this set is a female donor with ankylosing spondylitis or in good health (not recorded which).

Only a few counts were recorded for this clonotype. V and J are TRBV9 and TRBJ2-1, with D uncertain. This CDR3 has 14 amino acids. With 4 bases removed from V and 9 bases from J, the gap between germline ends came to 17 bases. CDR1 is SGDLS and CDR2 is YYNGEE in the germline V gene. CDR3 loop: CASSPQDSFGEQFF. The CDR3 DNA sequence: TGTGCCAGCAGCCCCCAAGACTCCTTCGGTGAGCAGTTCTTC.

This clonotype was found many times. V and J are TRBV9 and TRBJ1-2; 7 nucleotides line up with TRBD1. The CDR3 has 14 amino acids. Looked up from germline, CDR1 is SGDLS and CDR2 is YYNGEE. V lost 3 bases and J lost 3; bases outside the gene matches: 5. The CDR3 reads CASSEPGTDYGYTF. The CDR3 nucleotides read TGTGCCAGCAGCGAGCCCGGGACAGACTATGGCTACACCTTC.

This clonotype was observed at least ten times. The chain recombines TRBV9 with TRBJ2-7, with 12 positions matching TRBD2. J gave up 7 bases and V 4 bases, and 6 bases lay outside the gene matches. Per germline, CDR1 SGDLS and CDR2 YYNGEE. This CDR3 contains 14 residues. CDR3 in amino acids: CASSNGLAGREQYF. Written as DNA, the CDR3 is TGTGCCAGCAGCAACGGACTAGCGGGAAGGGAGCAGTACTTC.

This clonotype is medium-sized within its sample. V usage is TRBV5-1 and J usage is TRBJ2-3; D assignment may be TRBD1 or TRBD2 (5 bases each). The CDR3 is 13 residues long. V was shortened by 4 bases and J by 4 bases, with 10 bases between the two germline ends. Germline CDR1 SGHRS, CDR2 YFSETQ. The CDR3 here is CASSPGTADTQYF. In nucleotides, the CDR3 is TGCGCCAGCAGCCCCGGGACCGCAGATACGCAGTATTTT. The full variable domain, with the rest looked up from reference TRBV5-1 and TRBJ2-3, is KAGVTQTPRYLIKTRGQQVTLSCSPISGHRSVSWYQQTPGQGLQFLFEYFSETQRNKGNFPGRFSGRQFSNSRSEMNVSTLELGDSALYLCASSPGTADTQYFGPGTRLTVL.

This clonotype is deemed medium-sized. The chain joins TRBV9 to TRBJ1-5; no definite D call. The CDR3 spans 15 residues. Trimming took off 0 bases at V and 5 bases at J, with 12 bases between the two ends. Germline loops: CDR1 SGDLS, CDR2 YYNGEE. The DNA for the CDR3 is TGTGCCAGCAGCGTAGAGCCCGGGATCCATCAGCCCCAGCATTTT. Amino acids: CASSVEPGIHQPQHF.

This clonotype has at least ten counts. The DNA for the CDR3 is TGTGCCAGCAGCCCCCCCCCTACCTACGAGCAGTACTTC. Protein: CASSPPPTYEQYF. V gene TRBV7-3 combines with J gene TRBJ2-7, with no clear D. V dropped 5 bases and J dropped 2 bases, with 10 bases sitting between them. In germline, CDR1 is SGHTA, CDR2 FQGTGA. The CDR3 spans 13 residues. The full variable domain, in which reference TRBV7-3 and TRBJ2-7 provide the parts outside the CDR3, is GAGVSQTPSNKVTEKGKYVELRCDPISGHTALYWYRQSLGQGPEFLIYFQGTGAADDSGLPNDRFFAVRPEGSVSTLKIQRTERGDSAVYLCASSPPPTYEQYFGPGTRLTVT.

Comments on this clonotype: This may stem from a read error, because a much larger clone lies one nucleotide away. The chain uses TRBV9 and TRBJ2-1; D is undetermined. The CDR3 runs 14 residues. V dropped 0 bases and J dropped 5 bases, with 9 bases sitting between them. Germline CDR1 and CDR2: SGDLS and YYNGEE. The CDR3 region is CASSVGQQNNEQFF. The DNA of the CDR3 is TGTGCCAGCAGCGTAGGACAACAAAACAATGAGCAGTTCTTC. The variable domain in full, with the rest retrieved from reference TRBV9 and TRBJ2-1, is DSGVTQTPKHLITATGQRVTLRCSPRSGDLSVYWYQQSLDQGLQFLIQYYNGEERAKGNILERFSAQQFPDLHSELNLSSLELGDSALYFCASSVGQQNNEQFFGPGTRLTVL.

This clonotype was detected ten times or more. For the CDR3, the DNA is TGTGCCAGCAGCCAAGACAGAATCTATGGAAACACCATATATTTT. Translated: CASSQDRIYGNTIYF. This chain joins TRBV9 and TRBJ1-3; maybe TRBD1 (5 bases). Germline V gene lookup returns CDR1 SGDLS and CDR2 YYNGEE. V lost 4 bases to trimming and J lost 3 bases, with 14 bases between them. There are 15 residues in the CDR3. The variable domain in full, with the rest retrieved from reference TRBV9 and TRBJ1-3, is DSGVTQTPKHLITATGQRVTLRCSPRSGDLSVYWYQQSLDQGLQFLIQYYNGEERAKGNILERFSAQQFPDLHSELNLSSLELGDSALYFCASSQDRIYGNTIYFGEGSWLTVV.

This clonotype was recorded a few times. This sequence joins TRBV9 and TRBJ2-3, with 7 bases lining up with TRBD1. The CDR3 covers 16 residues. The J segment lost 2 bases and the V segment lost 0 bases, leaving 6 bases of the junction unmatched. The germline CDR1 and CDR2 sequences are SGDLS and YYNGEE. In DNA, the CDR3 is TGTGCCAGCAGCGTAGCCGAAGGGGGCCACACAGATACGCAGTATTTT. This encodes CASSVAEGGHTDTQYF.

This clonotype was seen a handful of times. CDR3 sequence reads: CASSVVASGRFNEQFF. The DNA of the CDR3 is TGTGCCAGCAGCGTAGTAGCTAGCGGGAGATTCAATGAGCAGTTCTTC. The V gene is TRBV9, the J gene TRBJ2-1; TRBD2 agrees at 10 bases. This CDR3 region has 16 residues. CDR1 is SGDLS and CDR2 is YYNGEE in the germline V gene. The V segment lost 0 bases and the J segment 6 bases; nucleotides outside the gene matches: 6.

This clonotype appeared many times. This CDR3 reads CASSVGGVGVIQYF. For the CDR3, the DNA is TGTGCCAGCAGCGTAGGGGGGGTCGGGGTCATTCAGTACTTC. This chain connects TRBV9 to TRBJ2-4, with a possible D match to TRBD2 (6 bases). The length of the CDR3 is 14 residues. V gave up 0 bases and J gave up 9 bases, with 13 bases separating them. Germline-derived CDR1 and CDR2 are SGDLS and YYNGEE.

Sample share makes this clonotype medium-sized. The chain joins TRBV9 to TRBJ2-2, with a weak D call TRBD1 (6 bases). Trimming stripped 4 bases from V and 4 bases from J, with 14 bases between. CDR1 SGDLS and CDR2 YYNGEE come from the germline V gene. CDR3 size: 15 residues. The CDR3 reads CASSPGTLLTGELFF. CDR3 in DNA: TGTGCCAGCAGCCCCGGGACACTTCTCACCGGGGAGCTGTTTTTT. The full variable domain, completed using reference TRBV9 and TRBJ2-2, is DSGVTQTPKHLITATGQRVTLRCSPRSGDLSVYWYQQSLDQGLQFLIQYYNGEERAKGNILERFSAQQFPDLHSELNLSSLELGDSALYFCASSPGTLLTGELFFGEGSRLTVL.

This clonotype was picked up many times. The CDR3 DNA follows: TGTGCCAGCAGCCCACTTTTGGCCACAGATACGCAGTATTTT. The encoded protein is CASSPLLATDTQYF. The genes are TRBV9 and TRBJ2-3; D is uncertain. The CDR3 runs to 14 residues. V was shortened by 4 bases and J by 2 bases, with 11 bases between the two germline ends. Germline CDR1 and CDR2: SGDLS and YYNGEE.

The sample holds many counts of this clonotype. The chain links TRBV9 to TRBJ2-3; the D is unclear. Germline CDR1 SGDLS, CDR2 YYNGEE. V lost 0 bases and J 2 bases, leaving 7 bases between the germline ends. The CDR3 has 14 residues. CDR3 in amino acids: CASSVVGDTDTQYF. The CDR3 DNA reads TGTGCCAGCAGCGTAGTTGGGGACACAGATACGCAGTATTTT.

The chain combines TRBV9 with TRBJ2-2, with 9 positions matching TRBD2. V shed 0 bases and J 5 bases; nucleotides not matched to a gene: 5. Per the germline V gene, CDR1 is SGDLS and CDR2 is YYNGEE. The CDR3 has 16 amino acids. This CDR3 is CASSVGGLAPTGELFF. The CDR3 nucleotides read TGTGCCAGCAGCGTAGGGGGACTAGCACCAACCGGGGAGCTGTTTTTT.

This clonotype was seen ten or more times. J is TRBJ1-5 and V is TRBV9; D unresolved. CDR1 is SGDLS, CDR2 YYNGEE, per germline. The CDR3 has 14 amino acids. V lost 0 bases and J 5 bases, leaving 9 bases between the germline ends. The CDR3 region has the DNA TGTGCCAGCAGCGTAGCTGAACGAGATCAGCCCCAGCATTTT. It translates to CASSVAERDQPQHF.

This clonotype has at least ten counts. The CDR3 spells CASSGGGGPGEQYF. The DNA of the CDR3 is TGTGCCAGCAGTGGAGGGGGAGGGCCGGGCGAGCAGTACTTC. The genes are TRBV9 and TRBJ2-7; D is possibly TRBD2 (7 bases). With 5 bases removed from V and 6 bases from J, the gap between germline ends came to 18 bases. This CDR3 spans 14 amino acids. From germline, CDR1 is SGDLS and CDR2 YYNGEE.

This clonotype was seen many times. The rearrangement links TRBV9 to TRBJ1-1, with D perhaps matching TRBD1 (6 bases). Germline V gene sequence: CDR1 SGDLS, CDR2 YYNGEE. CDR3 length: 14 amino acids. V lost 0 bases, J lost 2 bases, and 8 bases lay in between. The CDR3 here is CASSVVGGNTEAFF. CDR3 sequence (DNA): TGTGCCAGCAGCGTAGTCGGGGGCAACACTGAAGCTTTCTTT.

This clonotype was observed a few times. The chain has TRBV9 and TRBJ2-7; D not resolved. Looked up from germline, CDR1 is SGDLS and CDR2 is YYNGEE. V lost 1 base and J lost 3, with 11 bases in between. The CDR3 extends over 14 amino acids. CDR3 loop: CASSVTYWGYEQYF. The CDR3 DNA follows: TGTGCCAGCAGCGTAACTTACTGGGGCTACGAGCAGTACTTC.

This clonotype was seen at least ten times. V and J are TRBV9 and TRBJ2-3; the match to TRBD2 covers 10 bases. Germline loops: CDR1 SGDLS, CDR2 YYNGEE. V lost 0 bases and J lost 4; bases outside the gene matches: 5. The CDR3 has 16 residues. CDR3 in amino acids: CASSVDPSGGADTQYF. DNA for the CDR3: TGTGCCAGCAGCGTAGATCCTAGCGGGGGAGCAGATACGCAGTATTTT. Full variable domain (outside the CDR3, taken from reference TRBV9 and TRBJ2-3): DSGVTQTPKHLITATGQRVTLRCSPRSGDLSVYWYQQSLDQGLQFLIQYYNGEERAKGNILERFSAQQFPDLHSELNLSSLELGDSALYFCASSVDPSGGADTQYFGPGTRLTVL.